These T cell receptor beta chains were read from a single sample in a study of CD8 T cells in Susac syndrome. Each CDR3 protein is one row after TCRdb ran MiXCR on the immunoSEQ multiplex PCR reads. The sample lists some 110,000 distinct CDR3 sequences, 94% occurring once. Sequenced material: CD8+ T cells from PBMCs. The receptors stem from a human donor with Susac syndrome. The conserved cysteine and the conserved F or W are not part of the CDR3 here. Fields, in order: clone size, CDR3 length, J gene, V gene, CDR3 protein. The listing skips clone size in some rows; elsewhere it reads once, few, many or a size class.

clone_size: .; cdr3_length: 13; j_call: TRBJ2-3; v_call: TRBV27; cdr3_aa: ASGRPGGSTDTQY
clone_size: .; cdr3_length: 11; j_call: TRBJ1-1; v_call: TRBV29-1; cdr3_aa: SVRQGSGTEAF
clone_size: .; cdr3_length: 13; j_call: TRBJ2-7; v_call: TRBV4-2; cdr3_aa: ASSKLTGPSYEQY
clone_size: .; cdr3_length: 12; j_call: TRBJ2-7; v_call: TRBV3-1; cdr3_aa: ASSQSGGNYEQY
clone_size: .; cdr3_length: 13; j_call: TRBJ2-1; v_call: TRBV14; cdr3_aa: ASSQGRDRGDEQF
clone_size: .; cdr3_length: 12; j_call: TRBJ2-1; v_call: TRBV2; cdr3_aa: ASTLAASYNEQF
clone_size: .; cdr3_length: 15; j_call: TRBJ1-2; v_call: TRBV27; cdr3_aa: ASRSHPPGQKAYGYT
clone_size: .; cdr3_length: 12; j_call: TRBJ1-2; v_call: TRBV29-1; cdr3_aa: SVGGGDSHYGYT
clone_size: .; cdr3_length: 10; j_call: TRBJ2-7; v_call: TRBV27; cdr3_aa: ASSSSGYEQY
clone_size: .; cdr3_length: 12; j_call: TRBJ1-6; v_call: TRBV13; cdr3_aa: ASSQENLDSPLH
clone_size: .; cdr3_length: 9; j_call: TRBJ2-7; v_call: TRBV10-3; cdr3_aa: AIGQGYEQY
clone_size: .; cdr3_length: 8; j_call: TRBJ2-1; v_call: TRBV2; cdr3_aa: ASTGNEQF
clone_size: .; cdr3_length: 11; j_call: TRBJ1-6; v_call: TRBV6-7; cdr3_aa: ASSLDWRRPLH
clone_size: .; cdr3_length: 13; j_call: TRBJ2-1; v_call: TRBV2; cdr3_aa: ASNPGTGGGDEQF
clone_size: .; cdr3_length: 14; j_call: TRBJ2-6; v_call: TRBV25-1; cdr3_aa: ASSPLGGSGANVLT
clone_size: .; cdr3_length: 13; j_call: TRBJ2-1; v_call: TRBV11-2; cdr3_aa: ASSLVGRAHNEQF
clone_size: .; cdr3_length: 14; j_call: TRBJ2-1; v_call: TRBV7-9; cdr3_aa: ASSPVAGGLENEQF
clone_size: .; cdr3_length: 16; j_call: TRBJ2-7; v_call: TRBV3-1; cdr3_aa: ASSQEKLQAASSYEQY
clone_size: .; cdr3_length: 10; j_call: TRBJ2-7; v_call: TRBV29-1; cdr3_aa: SVGDPSYEQY
clone_size: .; cdr3_length: 11; j_call: TRBJ1-6; v_call: TRBV6-4; cdr3_aa: ASQASYNSPLH
clone_size: .; cdr3_length: 13; j_call: TRBJ2-2; v_call: TRBV6-1; cdr3_aa: ASSGNEDSTGELF
clone_size: .; cdr3_length: 11; j_call: TRBJ2-1; v_call: TRBV29-1; cdr3_aa: SGRGGRSNEQF
clone_size: .; cdr3_length: 12; j_call: TRBJ2-7; v_call: TRBV4-2; cdr3_aa: ASSQRYRDHEQY
clone_size: .; cdr3_length: 12; j_call: TRBJ2-1; v_call: TRBV27; cdr3_aa: ASSAPGQGREQF
clone_size: .; cdr3_length: 13; j_call: TRBJ2-3; v_call: TRBV4-3; cdr3_aa: ASSQDGASTDTQY
clone_size: .; cdr3_length: 11; j_call: TRBJ2-1; v_call: TRBV24-1; cdr3_aa: ATSDGRGAAQF
clone_size: .; cdr3_length: 13; j_call: TRBJ2-3; v_call: TRBV11-2; cdr3_aa: ASSLRRGSTDTQY
clone_size: .; cdr3_length: 10; j_call: TRBJ2-7; v_call: TRBV7-2; cdr3_aa: ATSRVTYEQY
clone_size: once; cdr3_length: 14; j_call: TRBJ1-5; v_call: TRBV27; cdr3_aa: ASSPTFTGGLEPQH
clone_size: .; cdr3_length: 11; j_call: TRBJ2-2; v_call: TRBV20-1; cdr3_aa: SAREPNTGELF
clone_size: once; cdr3_length: 13; j_call: TRBJ1-2; v_call: TRBV12-3/TRBV12-4; cdr3_aa: ASSLYREVSYGYT
clone_size: .; cdr3_length: 11; j_call: TRBJ2-2; v_call: TRBV9; cdr3_aa: ASSPGQGGELF
clone_size: .; cdr3_length: 13; j_call: TRBJ2-3; v_call: TRBV20-1; cdr3_aa: SAPWSGGAVDTQY
clone_size: .; cdr3_length: 13; j_call: TRBJ2-2; v_call: TRBV7-8; cdr3_aa: ASSLDRDKPGELF
clone_size: .; cdr3_length: 16; j_call: TRBJ2-5; v_call: TRBV9; cdr3_aa: ASSDSISGRGAGETQY
clone_size: .; cdr3_length: 11; j_call: TRBJ2-1; v_call: TRBV24-1; cdr3_aa: ATSDSREDEQF
clone_size: .; cdr3_length: 13; j_call: TRBJ2-2; v_call: TRBV20-1; cdr3_aa: SARKRGGAYGELF
clone_size: .; cdr3_length: 14; j_call: TRBJ1-2; v_call: TRBV2; cdr3_aa: ASSREPEPRGGDYT
clone_size: few; cdr3_length: 9; j_call: TRBJ2-3; v_call: TRBV6-6; cdr3_aa: ASSPTDTQY
clone_size: .; cdr3_length: 14; j_call: TRBJ2-7; v_call: TRBV14; cdr3_aa: ASSHPPSGGSYEQY
clone_size: once; cdr3_length: 13; j_call: TRBJ1-1; v_call: TRBV14; cdr3_aa: ASSQEKRMNTEAF
clone_size: .; cdr3_length: 11; j_call: TRBJ2-7; v_call: TRBV29-1; cdr3_aa: SVLTGGPYEQY
clone_size: .; cdr3_length: 17; j_call: TRBJ1-2; v_call: TRBV9; cdr3_aa: ASSVDRGAKAPGRYGYT
clone_size: .; cdr3_length: 11; j_call: TRBJ2-1; v_call: TRBV12-3/TRBV12-4; cdr3_aa: ASSPTRGDEQF
clone_size: .; cdr3_length: 12; j_call: TRBJ2-5; v_call: TRBV20-1; cdr3_aa: SARAGQVQETQY